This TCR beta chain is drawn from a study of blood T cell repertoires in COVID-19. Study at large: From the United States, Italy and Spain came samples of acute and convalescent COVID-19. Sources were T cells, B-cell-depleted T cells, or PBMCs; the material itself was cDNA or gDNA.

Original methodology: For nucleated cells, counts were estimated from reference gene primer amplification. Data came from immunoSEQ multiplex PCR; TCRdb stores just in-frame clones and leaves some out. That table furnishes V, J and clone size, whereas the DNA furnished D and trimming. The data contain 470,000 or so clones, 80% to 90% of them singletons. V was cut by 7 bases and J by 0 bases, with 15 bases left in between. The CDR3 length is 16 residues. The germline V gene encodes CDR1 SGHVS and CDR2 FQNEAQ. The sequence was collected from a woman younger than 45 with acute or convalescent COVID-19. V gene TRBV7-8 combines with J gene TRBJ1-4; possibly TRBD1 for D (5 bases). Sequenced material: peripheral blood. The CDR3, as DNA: TGTGCCAGCATCAAAGGGGCCGTTGCAACTAATGAAAAACTGTTTTTT. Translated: CASIKGAVATNEKLFF.